These 26 T cell receptor beta chains originate from one sample sequenced in a study of shared clonotypes between healthy human individuals. Only CD45RO-negative cells positively selected for CCR7 counted as naive CD8 cells, so terminally differentiated effector memory CD45RA+ cells were excluded. Clones were sequenced by immunoSEQ multiplex PCR, and TCRdb holds only the in-frame ones, with some missing. The sample lists around 700,000 clones; just over 90% were seen once. Sequences were obtained from naive CD8+ T cells sorted from blood. Receptor source: a man aged 25 to 40 in good health.

The chain is built from TRBV6-5 and TRBJ2-7, with D perhaps TRBD2 (5 bases). V gave up 2 bases and J gave up 6 bases, with 11 bases separating them. Germline lookup yields CDR1 MNHEY and CDR2 SVGAGI. The CDR3 runs 13 residues. The CDR3: CASSYHREGEQYF. CDR3 sequence (DNA): TGTGCCAGCAGTTACCACCGTGAGGGCGAGCAGTACTTC.

The chain uses TRBV7-9 and TRBJ2-1; 7 nucleotides line up with TRBD1. Germline V gene data show CDR1 as SEHNR and CDR2 as FQNEAQ (reference sequence). The CDR3 runs 13 residues. V dropped 5 bases and J dropped 5; count of bases not matched to a gene: 3. The DNA for the CDR3 is TGTGCCAGCAGCCAGGGACAGAACAATGAGCAGTTCTTC. Translation gives CASSQGQNNEQFF.

The CDR3 bases are TGTGCCAGCAGCCAGGGACAGAAACAAGAGACCCAGTACTTC. This codes for CASSQGQKQETQYF. The chain joins TRBV16 to TRBJ2-5, with 7 bases identical to TRBD1. Germline trimming cut 3 bases from V and 2 bases from J; bases unmatched to any gene: 3. Germline CDR1 is KGHSY and CDR2 is FQNENV. This CDR3 is 14 amino acids long.

The chain combines TRBV28 with TRBJ2-7, with 7 bases aligning to TRBD2. The CDR3 runs to 14 residues. In germline, CDR1 is MDHEN, CDR2 SYDVKM. V was pared by 2 bases and J by 2 bases, with 3 bases of the junction left unmatched. The CDR3 nucleotides read TGTGCCAGCAGTTTAGGGCTAGCGGCCTACGAGCAGTACTTC. This encodes CASSLGLAAYEQYF.

Only one count was recorded for this clone. The chain has TRBV19 and TRBJ2-1, with 7 bases fitting TRBD2. The V segment lost 7 bases and the J segment 4 bases; nucleotides outside the gene matches: 10. The CDR3 extends over 15 amino acids. CDR1 is LNHDA, CDR2 SQIVND, per germline (reference sequence). DNA for the CDR3: TGTGCCAGTAAGATGGCGGGAGTTTCGTACAATGAGCAGTTCTTC. Its protein is CASKMAGVSYNEQFF.

CDR3 loop: CASSFGAGAYNEQFF. For the CDR3, the DNA is TGTGCCAGCAGTTTCGGAGCGGGAGCCTACAATGAGCAGTTCTTC. This chain connects TRBV27 to TRBJ2-1; TRBD2 matches 8 bases. Germline assignment: CDR1 MNHEY and CDR2 SMNVEV (reference sequence). The CDR3 contains 15 residues. Unmatched junction bases numbered 3, after V lost 3 bases and J lost 2 bases.

The gene calls are TRBV6-5 and TRBJ1-1; D unresolved. The V gene's germline CDR1 is MNHEY and CDR2 SVGAGI. The CDR3 has 15 residues. V lost 6 bases to trimming and J lost 0 bases, with 14 bases between them. The CDR3, as DNA: TGTGCCAGCAGCAGCATCAGAAACATGAACACTGAAGCTTTCTTT. Encoded protein: CASSSIRNMNTEAFF.

The V gene is TRBV6-4, the J gene TRBJ2-2, with TRBD1 as a possible D gene (5 bases). V was trimmed by 3 bases and J by 2 bases, leaving 10 bases between them. In germline, CDR1 is MRHNA, CDR2 SNTAGT. This CDR3 comprises 15 residues. The CDR3 loop reads CASSDDRANTGELFF. The DNA of the CDR3 is TGTGCCAGCAGTGATGACAGAGCAAACACCGGGGAGCTGTTTTTT.

The gene calls are TRBV7-8 and TRBJ2-1; TRBD2 matches 10 bases. This CDR3 spans 15 amino acids. The germline V gene has CDR1 SGHVS and CDR2 FQNEAQ. V shed 5 bases, J shed 5 bases, and the junction held 6 bases outside the gene matches. CDR3 protein: CASSPTSGADNEQFF. The CDR3 bases are TGTGCCAGCAGCCCCACTAGCGGGGCGGACAATGAGCAGTTCTTC.

The genes are TRBV4-1 and TRBJ2-1, with 15 positions matching TRBD2. The CDR3 extends over 18 amino acids. Trimming removed 2 bases from V and 3 bases from J; junction bases left unmatched: 5. CDR1 and CDR2 (germline): MGHRA, YSYEKL. CDR3 loop: CASSQIGLAGGIYNEQFF. As DNA, the CDR3 is TGCGCCAGCAGCCAAATCGGACTAGCGGGAGGGATCTACAATGAGCAGTTCTTC.

DNA for the CDR3: TGTGCCAGCACCATCTCGGGTAGCGGTAACACAGATACGCAGTATTTT. Translation gives CASTISGSGNTDTQYF. The chain combines TRBV27 with TRBJ2-3; D possibly corresponds to TRBD2 (6 bases). The CDR3 is made up of 16 amino acids. From germline, CDR1 is MNHEY and CDR2 SMNVEV (reference sequence). Trimming pared 7 bases from V and 2 bases from J, leaving 19 bases between.

This rearrangement joins TRBV10-2 to TRBJ1-1, with D maybe TRBD1 (6 bases). The CDR3 totals 15 residues. Trimming stripped 3 bases from V and 6 bases from J, with 17 bases between. The germline V gene encodes CDR1 WSHSY and CDR2 SAAADI. DNA of the CDR3: TGCGCCAGCAGTGAAAGCCCGGGGGCCGTGGCTGAAGCTTTCTTT. Its protein is CASSESPGAVAEAFF.

The chain joins TRBV2 to TRBJ2-7; D is possibly TRBD2 (5 bases). Germline CDR1 and CDR2: SNHLY and FYNNEI. The CDR3 spans 14 residues. Trimming took off 3 bases at V and 2 bases at J, with 11 bases between the two ends. The CDR3 loop is CASSDLKRAYEQYF. CDR3 in DNA: TGTGCCAGCAGTGACCTTAAGAGGGCCTACGAGCAGTACTTC.

The chain uses TRBV19 and TRBJ1-5, with no clear D. The V end was cut by 7 bases, the J end by 1 base, with 11 bases between. This CDR3 has 14 residues. In germline, CDR1 is LNHDA, CDR2 SQIVND (reference sequence). The CDR3 DNA sequence: TGTGCCAGTACAGAGGGCCCGAGCAATCAGCCCCAGCATTTT. It translates to CASTEGPSNQPQHF.

The chain combines TRBV5-5 with TRBJ2-7; 10 bases fit TRBD2. The germline V gene has CDR1 SGHKS and CDR2 YYEKEE (reference sequence). With 2 bases clipped from V and 0 bases from J, the junction kept 5 bases outside the gene matches. The CDR3 loop spans 16 amino acids. The CDR3 spells CASSFSQREGSYEQYF. The CDR3 region has the DNA TGTGCCAGCAGCTTTTCGCAGCGGGAGGGCTCCTACGAGCAGTACTTC.

The genes are TRBV27 and TRBJ1-2; D remains unclear. Trimming cost V 5 bases and J 8 bases, with 18 bases left between them. This CDR3 is built from 14 residues. CDR1 and CDR2 from the germline V gene are MNHEY and SMNVEV (reference sequence). The CDR3 DNA reads TGTGCCAGCAGTCCCCCCGGACGAGGAGAGGGCTACACCTTC. Its protein is CASSPPGRGEGYTF.

The rearrangement links TRBV5-1 to TRBJ1-4, with 7 bases fitting TRBD1. Germline V gene lookup returns CDR1 SGHRS and CDR2 YFSETQ. The CDR3 spans 14 residues. V shed 1 base and J 5 bases; nucleotides not matched to a gene: 2. CDR3 DNA sequence: TGCGCCAGCAGCTTGAGGGGGCTCAATGAAAAACTGTTTTTT. Residues: CASSLRGLNEKLFF.

The chain joins TRBV11-2 to TRBJ2-5; D remains unclear. Germline CDR1 is SGHAT and CDR2 is FQNNGV. V was pared by 0 bases and J by 3 bases, with 5 bases between. The CDR3 spans 13 residues. The CDR3: CASSLEGEETQYF. CDR3 coding DNA: TGTGCCAGCAGCTTAGAAGGCGAAGAGACCCAGTACTTC.

The chain joins TRBV6-5 to TRBJ2-7; D unresolved. CDR1 is MNHEY and CDR2 is SVGAGI in the germline V gene. The CDR3 spans 15 residues. Trimming shortened V by 5 bases and J by 5 bases, and 19 bases separated the two germline ends. The CDR3 is CASSHGSQSSDEQYF. The CDR3, as DNA: TGTGCCAGCAGTCACGGATCTCAAAGCAGCGACGAGCAGTACTTC.

The rearrangement joins TRBV7-6 to TRBJ1-2; no clear D gene. Per germline, CDR1 SGHVS and CDR2 FNYEAQ. Between the trimmed V and J ends, which lost 1 base and 0 bases, there was a span of 9 bases. The CDR3 spans 15 residues. For the CDR3, the DNA is TGTGCCAGCAGCTTAGATCCGGGAGCTAACTATGGCTACACCTTC. Translating it yields CASSLDPGANYGYTF.

The gene calls are TRBV11-2 and TRBJ2-7; no clear D gene. Germline CDR1 is SGHAT and CDR2 is FQNNGV. With 0 bases removed from V and 4 bases from J, the gap between germline ends came to 7 bases. The CDR3 has 13 amino acids. CDR3 bases: TGTGCCAGCAGCTTAGAAGGTGGATACGAGCAGTACTTC. Protein sequence: CASSLEGGYEQYF.

The chain has TRBV7-9 and TRBJ1-1; no clear D gene. Germline V lookup: CDR1 SEHNR, CDR2 FQNEAQ (reference sequence). The V end lost 5 bases, the J end lost 6 bases, and 10 bases lay between the germline ends. This CDR3 is built from 12 residues. Here the CDR3 reads CASSPPPPEAFF. In DNA, the CDR3 is TGTGCCAGCAGCCCCCCACCCCCTGAAGCTTTCTTT.

The chain combines TRBV9 with TRBJ2-1; D ambiguous. CDR3 length: 12 amino acids. Trimming pared 4 bases from V and 8 bases from J, leaving 10 bases between. Looked up from germline, CDR1 is SGDLS and CDR2 is YYNGEE. CDR3: CASSIGDDEQFF. CDR3 in DNA: TGTGCCAGCAGCATTGGTGACGATGAGCAGTTCTTC. Looking up the rest from reference TRBV9 and TRBJ2-1 gives the full variable domain: DSGVTQTPKHLITATGQRVTLRCSPRSGDLSVYWYQQSLDQGLQFLIQYYNGEERAKGNILERFSAQQFPDLHSELNLSSLELGDSALYFCASSIGDDEQFFGPGTRLTVL.

The genes are TRBV27 and TRBJ2-1; no firm D call. V was pared by 3 bases and J by 6 bases, with 12 bases between. The CDR3 is 14 residues long. Germline loops: CDR1 MNHEY, CDR2 SMNVEV (reference sequence). The CDR3 region has the DNA TGTGCCAGCAGTTTTTCTCGCGGAGCCAATGAGCAGTTCTTC. Encoded protein: CASSFSRGANEQFF.

The chain joins TRBV9 to TRBJ2-1, with D possibly called TRBD1 or TRBD2 (5 bases each). Trimming pared 4 bases from V and 10 bases from J, leaving 18 bases between. CDR1 SGDLS and CDR2 YYNGEE come from the germline V gene. The CDR3 loop spans 14 amino acids. CDR3: CASSPRGFPGEQFF. CDR3 coding DNA: TGTGCCAGCAGCCCGAGAGGGTTCCCAGGGGAGCAGTTCTTC.

CDR3 nucleotide sequence: TGTGCCATCAACACAGGAACCTATGGCTACACCTTC. Amino acids: CAINTGTYGYTF. The gene calls are TRBV11-2 and TRBJ1-2, with a weak D call TRBD1 (5 bases). CDR3 length equals 12 residues. V shed 10 bases and J shed 4 bases, with 13 bases lying between them. Germline assignment: CDR1 SGHAT and CDR2 FQNNGV.